A selection of T cell receptor beta chains follows, all from one sample in a study of blood T cell repertoires in COVID-19. Generated by immunoSEQ multiplex PCR, the TCRdb table keeps only in-frame clones and is missing some. This repertoire shows 130,000 or so clones, 85% to 90% found once; its top ten account for around 2.3%. Sequenced input: peripheral blood. These receptors all stem from a man between 50 and 59 years old with active COVID-19. Both conserved end residues are part of each CDR3. The D gene is left open where the match is weak. Not every row has a clone size; where given, it reads once, few, many or a size class.

J,size,V,D,CDR3,DNA
TRBJ1-5,NA,TRBV2,NA,CASRDDSYQPQHF,TGTGCCAGCAGGGATGACAGTTATCAGCCCCAGCATTTT
TRBJ2-3,NA,TRBV6-5,TRBD1,CASSYSGQSSTDTQYF,TGTGCCAGCAGTTACTCGGGACAGTCTAGCACAGATACGCAGTATTTT
TRBJ2-6,NA,TRBV18,NA,CASSLLTDPGANVLTF,TGTGCCAGCTCACTCCTTACAGATCCTGGGGCCAACGTCCTGACTTTC
TRBJ2-3,NA,TRBV7-9,NA,CASSDRLVDTQYF,TGTGCCAGCAGCGACCGACTGGTAGATACGCAGTATTTT
TRBJ2-1,NA,TRBV20-1,TRBD2,CSAGTRYEQFF,TGCAGTGCGGGGACTAGGTATGAGCAGTTCTTC
TRBJ1-6,NA,TRBV5-4,NA,CASSTREGNSPLHF,TGTGCCAGCAGCACGAGGGAGGGGAATTCACCCCTCCACTTT
TRBJ1-5,NA,TRBV12-5,NA,CASGLAGGQPQHF,TGTGCTAGTGGTTTGGCGGGGGGTCAGCCCCAGCATTTT
TRBJ2-3,NA,TRBV4-1,TRBD1,CASSRGLAGGKDTQYF,TGCGCCAGCAGCCGCGGTCTCGCAGGGGGAAAAGATACGCAGTATTTT
TRBJ1-4,NA,TRBV2,TRBD1,CASTGGGMSNEKLFF,TGTGCCAGCACCGGAGGGGGCATGAGTAATGAAAAACTGTTTTTT
TRBJ1-4,once,TRBV7-2,NA,CASSTMGVGELFF,TGTGCCAGCAGCACTATGGGAGTCGGGGAACTGTTTTTT
TRBJ2-3,NA,TRBV6-6,TRBD2,CASSQPGGVGTDTQYF,TGTGCCAGCAGTCAACCCGGGGGGGTGGGCACAGATACGCAGTATTTT
TRBJ2-1,many,TRBV4-2,TRBD2,CASSQVGTSTSSYNEQFF,TGTGCCAGCAGCCAAGTGGGGACTAGCACGAGCTCCTACAATGAGCAGTTCTTC
TRBJ2-6,once,TRBV6-5,NA,CAIESGANVLTF,TGTGCCATCGAGTCTGGGGCCAACGTCCTGACTTTC
TRBJ2-2,few,TRBV5-6,NA,CATLAMRGSGELFF,TGTGCCACCCTTGCCATGAGAGGGTCCGGGGAGCTGTTTTTT
TRBJ2-5,NA,TRBV4-3,NA,CASSQDTRGGETQYF,TGCGCCAGCAGCCAAGATACCAGGGGCGGGGAGACCCAGTACTTC
TRBJ1-1,NA,TRBV2,NA,CASMRETRAFF,TGTGCCAGCATGCGGGAGACTCGAGCTTTCTTT
TRBJ2-2,NA,TRBV11-3,TRBD2,CASSPRTSSNTGELFF,TGTGCCAGCAGCCCCCGGACTAGCTCGAACACCGGGGAGCTGTTTTTT
TRBJ2-3,NA,TRBV6-1,TRBD1,CASSEEGTVTDTQYF,TGTGCCAGCAGTGAAGAGGGGACAGTCACAGATACGCAGTATTTT
TRBJ1-2,NA,TRBV3-1/TRBV3-2,TRBD1,CASSQVLRTGPYGYTF,TGTGCCAGCAGCCAAGTACTACGGACAGGGCCCTATGGCTACACCTTC
TRBJ1-6,NA,TRBV27,TRBD1,CASSPGTGNSPLHF,TGTGCCAGCAGCCCCGGGACAGGCAATTCACCCCTCCACTTT
TRBJ2-2,NA,TRBV5-4,NA,CASSLNGGPNTGELFF,TGTGCCAGCAGCTTGAACGGGGGACCTAACACCGGGGAGCTGTTTTTT
TRBJ2-7,NA,TRBV5-1,NA,CASSLEGVGEQYF,TGCGCCAGCAGCTTGGAAGGTGTCGGGGAGCAGTACTTC
TRBJ2-7,NA,TRBV28,NA,CASSFSYGGLSYEQYF,TGTGCCAGCAGTTTTTCCTATGGGGGGTTATCCTACGAGCAGTACTTC
TRBJ1-6,NA,TRBV18,NA,CASSPPMGTRNSPLHF,TGTGCCAGCTCACCGCCAATGGGCACGAGAAATTCACCCCTCCACTTT
TRBJ1-5,NA,TRBV5-6,NA,CASSLGSHSNQPQHF,TGTGCCAGCAGCTTGGGTAGCCATAGCAATCAGCCCCAGCATTTT
TRBJ1-2,NA,TRBV18,NA,CASSPPTGGNYGYTF,TGTGCCAGCTCACCACCGACAGGAGGAAACTATGGCTACACCTTC
TRBJ2-7,NA,TRBV6-5,TRBD1,CASSSSGQGIYEQYF,TGTGCCAGCAGTTCCTCGGGACAGGGAATCTACGAGCAGTACTTC
TRBJ2-1,NA,TRBV7-2,NA,CASSLAGGFFNEQFF,TGTGCCAGCAGCTTAGCGGGGGGATTTTTCAATGAGCAGTTCTTC
TRBJ2-7,NA,TRBV5-1,TRBD2,CASNVAGSSYEQYF,TGCGCCAGCAACGTAGCGGGGAGCTCCTACGAGCAGTACTTC
TRBJ2-5,NA,TRBV6-2/TRBV6-3,NA,CASSYLLGAQYF,TGTGCCAGCAGTTACCTATTAGGGGCCCAGTACTTC
TRBJ1-1,few,TRBV7-9,NA,CASSPYGGGGAFF,TGTGCCAGCAGCCCCTACGGGGGGGGTGGAGCTTTCTTT
TRBJ1-6,NA,TRBV7-6,TRBD1,CASSPEQGRNSPLHF,TGTGCCAGCAGCCCAGAACAGGGGCGTAATTCACCCCTCCACTTT
TRBJ1-1,NA,TRBV2,TRBD1,CASSGGGFTEAFF,TGTGCCAGCAGTGGAGGGGGCTTCACTGAAGCTTTCTTT
TRBJ2-7,NA,TRBV18,NA,CASSPTNSYEQYF,TGTGCCAGCTCACCCACTAACTCCTACGAGCAGTACTTC
TRBJ2-5,NA,TRBV2,NA,CASSERETQYF,TGTGCCAGCAGTGAACGGGAGACCCAGTACTTC
TRBJ1-3,NA,TRBV9,NA,CASSVTQGSGNTIYF,TGTGCCAGCAGCGTTACTCAGGGCTCTGGAAACACCATATATTTT
TRBJ2-7,NA,TRBV4-1,TRBD1,CASSQGQGGTYEQYF,TGCGCCAGCAGCCAGGGACAGGGAGGAACCTACGAGCAGTACTTC
TRBJ1-1,NA,TRBV7-9,NA,CASSSYTEAFF,TGTGCCAGCAGCTCTTACACTGAAGCTTTCTTT
TRBJ2-3,NA,TRBV9,TRBD2,CASSAVAGGSTDTQYF,TGTGCCAGCAGCGCGGTAGCGGGGGGGAGCACAGATACGCAGTATTTT
TRBJ2-7,NA,TRBV20-1,NA,CSAVSLKEYF,TGCAGTGCAGTTAGCCTAAAGGAGTACTTC
TRBJ1-1,NA,TRBV5-1,NA,CASSFMGMGNTEAFF,TGCGCCAGCAGCTTTATGGGCATGGGGAACACTGAAGCTTTCTTT
TRBJ1-1,NA,TRBV5-1,NA,CASSSTGLNTEAFF,TGCGCCAGCAGCTCAACAGGACTGAACACTGAAGCTTTCTTT
TRBJ1-4,NA,TRBV6-5,NA,CASRSQATNEKLFF,TGTGCCAGCAGGTCCCAGGCAACTAATGAAAAACTGTTTTTT
TRBJ1-2,NA,TRBV5-6,NA,CASSSTSRHGGYTF,TGTGCCAGCAGCTCCACCTCCAGGCATGGCGGCTACACCTTC
TRBJ2-2,NA,TRBV19,TRBD2,CASIVPVGLAGTHTGELFF,TGTGCCAGTATTGTTCCCGTGGGGCTAGCGGGGACCCACACCGGGGAGCTGTTTTTT
TRBJ2-3,NA,TRBV25-1,TRBD1,CASSGRQGEADTQYF,TGTGCCAGCAGTGGAAGACAGGGAGAGGCAGATACGCAGTATTTT
TRBJ2-3,NA,TRBV7-9,NA,CASSPRVGDTDTQYF,TGTGCCAGCAGCCCCAGGGTAGGTGACACAGATACGCAGTATTTT
TRBJ2-7,NA,TRBV4-2,TRBD2,CASTSFGSGGDEQYF,TGTGCCAGCACCTCCTTCGGTAGCGGGGGTGACGAGCAGTACTTC
TRBJ1-4,NA,TRBV14,NA,CASSPLGAGANEKLFF,TGTGCCAGCAGCCCTCTGGGGGCGGGAGCTAATGAAAAACTGTTTTTT
TRBJ2-3,NA,TRBV7-9,TRBD2,CASSSNVAGSTDTQYF,TGTGCCAGCAGCTCAAACGTAGCGGGAAGCACAGATACGCAGTATTTT